Below, 24 T cell receptor beta chains from the same sample are listed, as sequenced in a study of T cells in Graves' hyperthyroidism and ophthalmopathy (dated by TCRdb to about 2019). Libraries were constructed by multiplex PCR. These reads were obtained on an Illumina HiSeq 2000. TCR beta CDR3 regions were amplified from RNA transcripts. For the first round of RT-PCR on the TCR CDR3, the HTBI primer set was used together with the Qiagen OneStep RT-PCR kit. TCRdb cleaned the public reads at Q25 with fastp, built clones with MiXCR and kept in-frame beta chains. Rows are unified per CDR3 protein, each entry keeping the most common DNA and genes. Present in this sample are 270,000 or so distinct CDR3 sequences, roughly 15% of which were seen just once. The ten top clones hold under 35% of the sample. The specimen sequenced was blood. The receptors here all came from a woman aged 45-65 years with Graves' hyperthyroidism that later progressed to Graves' ophthalmopathy.

This clonotype was seen ten or more times. The chain recombines TRBV18 with TRBJ2-7, with D perhaps matching TRBD2 (6 bases). V lost 0 bases and J lost 6, with 15 bases in between. The CDR3 loop spans 15 amino acids. Per the germline V gene, CDR1 is KGHSH and CDR2 is LQKENI. CDR3: CASSPPPAGSGEQYF. DNA for the CDR3: TGTGCCAGCTCACCACCCCCCGCGGGATCCGGCGAGCAGTACTTC. The entire variable domain, with the rest obtained from reference TRBV18 and TRBJ2-7, is as follows: NAGVMQNPRHLVRRRGQEARLRCSPMKGHSHVYWYRQLPEEGLKFMVYLQKENIIDESGMPKERFSAEFPKEGPSILRIQQVVRGDSAAYFCASSPPPAGSGEQYFGPGTRLTVT.

This clonotype has just one count. This could be a read error, since a much larger clone is one nucleotide away. The V call is TRBV6-1, the J call TRBJ1-5; D uncertain. The CDR3 is 14 residues long. Germline V gene data show CDR1 as MNHNS and CDR2 as SASEGT. CDR3 sequence (DNA): TGTGCCGGCAGTCCGCAAAAGGGCAATCAGCCCCAGCATTTT. This encodes CAGSPQKGNQPQHF.

V usage is TRBV6-1 and J usage is TRBJ1-5; no firm D call. V was trimmed by 5 bases and J by 2 bases, leaving 7 bases between them. CDR1 MNHNS and CDR2 SASEGT come from the germline V gene. This CDR3 contains 13 residues. The CDR3: CASSSKGNQPQHF. The DNA for the CDR3 is TGTGCCAGCAGTTCTAAGGGCAATCAGCCCCAGCATTTT.

CDR3 sequence reads: CASSYSFSTKGAYEQYF. Written as DNA, the CDR3 is TGTGCCAGCAGTTACTCGTTTTCGACTAAAGGGGCTTACGAGCAGTACTTC. The chain carries TRBV6-2 or TRBV6-3 and TRBJ2-7; D may be TRBD1 or TRBD2 (5 bases each). The CDR3 covers 17 residues. Germline V gene lookup returns CDR1 MNHEY and CDR2 SVGEGT. The ends were cut back, 0 bases at V and 4 bases at J, with 19 bases in the middle.

This clonotype was counted ten times or more. The chain joins TRBV7-9 to TRBJ2-1, with a weak D call TRBD2 (5 bases). Germline V gene lookup returns CDR1 SEHNR and CDR2 FQNEAQ (reference sequence). The CDR3 is made up of 13 amino acids. The germline V and J ends were trimmed by 5 bases and 7 bases, with 12 bases remaining between them. The CDR3 coding sequence is TGTGCCAGCAGCCCACTGCGGACTAATGAGCAGTTCTTC. It specifies CASSPLRTNEQFF. Full variable domain (missing parts from reference TRBV7-9 and TRBJ2-1): DTGVSQNPRHKITKRGQNVTFRCDPISEHNRLYWYRQTLGQGPEFLTYFQNEAQLEKSRLLSDRFSAERPKGSFSTLEIQRTEQGDSAMYLCASSPLRTNEQFFGPGTRLTVL.

Notes on this clonotype: A much larger clone lies one base from this, so it may be a read error. The rearrangement uses TRBV2 and TRBJ2-1, with 7 bases matching TRBD2. The CDR3 spans 14 residues. The J segment lost 7 bases and the V segment lost 7 bases, leaving 10 bases of the junction unmatched. CDR1 and CDR2 (germline): SNHLY, FYNNEI. The CDR3 DNA is TGTGCCAGCATCGGGGCTAACGGGAGGAATGAGCAGTTCTTC. As protein: CASIGANGRNEQFF. The full variable domain, completed using reference TRBV2 and TRBJ2-1, is EPEVTQTPSHQVTQMGQEVILRCVPISNHLYFYWYRQILGQKVEFLVSFYNNEISEKSEIFDDQFSVERPDGSNFTLKIRSTKLEDSAMYFCASIGANGRNEQFFGPGTRLTVL.

At least ten counts were recorded for this clonotype. The rearrangement uses TRBV28 and TRBJ2-3; D gene uncertain. Germline CDR1 and CDR2: MDHEN and SYDVKM. The length of the CDR3 is 14 residues. V gave up 4 bases and J gave up 6 bases, with 14 bases separating them. For the CDR3, the DNA is TGTGCCAGCAGTTCTGTGGACCGGCAGGATACGCAGTATTTT. Its protein is CASSSVDRQDTQYF.

Many counts were recorded for this clonotype. The chain has TRBV6-5 and TRBJ2-1; D ambiguous. Germline assignment: CDR1 MNHEY and CDR2 SVGAGI. Trimming removed 0 bases at V and 6 bases at J, with 6 bases between. The CDR3 totals 13 residues. CDR3 loop: CASSYSGPNEQFF. DNA for the CDR3: TGTGCCAGCAGTTACTCCGGCCCCAATGAGCAGTTCTTC.

This clonotype came up many times. The chain is built from TRBV5-1 and TRBJ1-1, with unresolved D. Trimming took 3 bases from V and 3 from J, leaving 21 bases between them. This CDR3 region has 17 residues. The germline CDR1 and CDR2 sequences are SGHRS and YFSETQ. CDR3 residues: CASSSRPGGVADTEAFF. CDR3 in DNA: TGCGCCAGCAGCTCCCGGCCAGGCGGAGTAGCGGACACTGAAGCTTTCTTT.

This clonotype was counted only a few times. This chain joins TRBV9 and TRBJ1-5, with 11 bases aligning to TRBD1. V lost 4 bases and J lost 8; bases outside the gene matches: 8. The germline gives CDR1 SGDLS, CDR2 YYNGEE. This CDR3 has 15 amino acids. CDR3 bases: TGTGCCAGCAGCTTTGGAGGGGACAGGGGGGAGCCCCAGCATTTT. Translation: CASSFGGDRGEPQHF.

This clonotype has at least ten counts. This chain joins TRBV6-1 and TRBJ2-1; the D gene is possibly TRBD2 (6 bases). The CDR3 runs 13 residues. Germline CDR1 is MNHNS and CDR2 is SASEGT. V dropped 7 bases and J dropped 8 bases, with 15 bases sitting between them. The CDR3 region is CASTRLTGDEQFF. CDR3 DNA sequence: TGTGCCAGCACCCGCCTGACGGGGGATGAGCAGTTCTTC.

This rearrangement joins TRBV27 to TRBJ2-2; 8 bases are shared with TRBD2. J gave up 5 bases and V 5 bases, and 10 bases lay outside the gene matches. The CDR3 consists of 16 residues. Germline CDR1 and CDR2: MNHEY and SMNVEV (reference sequence). CDR3 DNA: TGTGCCAGCAGTCCCGGGGGGGGGGCGCGGACCGGGGAGCTGTTTTTT. Amino acid sequence: CASSPGGGARTGELFF.

This clonotype was recorded at least ten times. J is TRBJ2-5 and V is TRBV5-1; D remains ambiguous. The CDR3 length is 13 residues. Looked up from germline, CDR1 is SGHRS and CDR2 is YFSETQ. With 4 bases removed from V and 3 bases from J, the gap between germline ends came to 10 bases. The CDR3 protein is CASSPTREETQYF. CDR3 nucleotides: TGCGCCAGCAGCCCTACAAGGGAAGAGACCCAGTACTTC.

At least ten counts were recorded for this clonotype. The chain is built from TRBV5-1 and TRBJ2-1; 12 nucleotides align to TRBD2. The V gene end was trimmed by 4 bases and the J gene end by 0 bases; junction bases not matched to a gene: 8. This CDR3 has 18 residues. CDR1 and CDR2 (germline): SGHRS, YFSETQ. CDR3 residues: CASSRQTSGRSSYNEQFF. DNA of the CDR3: TGCGCCAGCAGCCGCCAGACTAGCGGGAGAAGCTCCTACAATGAGCAGTTCTTC.

This clonotype was observed many times. This chain joins TRBV20-1 and TRBJ1-1, with D possibly being TRBD1 (6 bases). The germline V gene has CDR1 DFQATT and CDR2 SNEGSKA (reference sequence). This CDR3 has 13 amino acids. V lost 0 bases and J lost 1, with 6 bases in between. The CDR3 DNA follows: TGCAGTGCTAGAGAGACAGGGAACACTGAAGCTTTCTTT. Translation: CSARETGNTEAFF.

The J gene is TRBJ2-1, the V gene TRBV25-1; D is unclear. The CDR3 is 11 residues long. The V gene lost 8 bases and the J gene lost 2 bases, with 4 bases spanning the gap. Germline assignment: CDR1 MGHDK and CDR2 SYGVNS. The DNA for the CDR3 is TGTGCCAGCGGGACCTACAATGAGCAGTTCTTC. Translating it yields CASGTYNEQFF.

The chain is built from TRBV18 and TRBJ2-7, with TRBD2 identical over 9 bases. This CDR3 is 15 amino acids long. CDR1 is KGHSH, CDR2 LQKENI, per germline. V trimming: 3 bases; J trimming: 2 bases; junction bases outside the gene matches: 5. CDR3 sequence reads: CASSPGASGTYEQYF. The CDR3 DNA sequence: TGTGCCAGCTCACCGGGAGCTAGCGGGACCTACGAGCAGTACTTC.

This clonotype was seen repeatedly, ten times or more. The gene calls are TRBV18 and TRBJ1-1; 9 positions match TRBD1. Per germline, CDR1 KGHSH and CDR2 LQKENI. The trim removed 7 bases at V and 4 bases at J, leaving 10 bases unmatched. This CDR3 contains 15 residues. CDR3 nucleotides: TGTGCCAGCTGCCCGACAGGGGGGTGCGGCACTGAAGCTTTCTTT. This gives the protein CASCPTGGCGTEAFF.

The rearrangement uses TRBV5-1 and TRBJ1-6, with D unresolved. Trimming shortened V by 0 bases and J by 10 bases, and 11 bases separated the two germline ends. This CDR3 has 14 residues. CDR1 is SGHRS and CDR2 is YFSETQ in the germline V gene. The CDR3 region has the DNA TGCGCCAGCAGCTTGGGCCCCCCTCAGTCACCCCTCCACTTT. It specifies CASSLGPPQSPLHF.

The J gene is TRBJ1-5, the V gene TRBV20-1; 7 bases fit TRBD1. The CDR3 totals 13 residues. Losses at the gene ends were 5 bases for V and 5 bases for J; bases not matched to a gene: 6. Germline-derived CDR1 and CDR2 are DFQATT and SNEGSKA (reference sequence). DNA of the CDR3: TGCAGTGCTGTAACAGGGGTGGATCAGCCCCAGCATTTT. As protein: CSAVTGVDQPQHF.

This clonotype was picked up a small number of times. The rearrangement joins TRBV6-4 to TRBJ1-2, with 10 bases aligning to TRBD1. The V and J ends lost 0 bases and 7 bases, in that order; junction bases with no gene match: 2. This CDR3 is 14 amino acids long. CDR1 and CDR2 (germline): MRHNA, SNTAGT. CDR3 bases: TGTGCCAGCAGTGACTCTGGGACAGGGGTTGGCTACACCTTC. Translating gives CASSDSGTGVGYTF.

This clonotype showed up many times. The chain combines TRBV15 with TRBJ2-3; D not resolved. V was clipped by 3 bases and J by 0 bases, with 10 bases between them. This CDR3 has 15 amino acids. Per germline, CDR1 LNHNV and CDR2 YYDKDF (reference sequence). The CDR3 loop reads CATSRAPTSTDTQYF. In DNA form, the CDR3 reads TGTGCCACCAGCAGGGCGCCAACTAGCACAGATACGCAGTATTTT.

V is TRBV6-1 and J is TRBJ2-1, with D possibly being TRBD1 or TRBD2 (7 bases each). This CDR3 spans 18 amino acids. Germline V gene lookup returns CDR1 MNHNS and CDR2 SASEGT. V shed 5 bases and J shed 8 bases, with 28 bases lying between them. CDR3 region: CASSPRQGGGERVHEQFF. In nucleotides, the CDR3 is TGTGCCAGCAGTCCGAGACAGGGAGGGGGTGAGAGGGTTCATGAGCAGTTCTTC.

This clonotype has a count of ten or more. The chain joins TRBV12-3 or TRBV12-4 to TRBJ2-3; tentatively, D is TRBD2 (6 bases). V was shortened by 7 bases and J by 5 bases, with 7 bases between the two germline ends. This CDR3 contains 11 residues. CDR3 protein: CASTEGDTQYF. For the CDR3, the DNA is TGTGCCAGCACGGAGGGAGATACGCAGTATTTT.